This T cell receptor beta chain comes out of a study of blood T cell repertoires in COVID-19. At the level of the study: In each case, the material was cDNA or gDNA derived from T cells, B-cell-depleted T cells, or PBMCs.

Germline CDR1 reads SGDLS; CDR2 reads YYNGEE. The CDR3 has 14 residues. Between the trimmed V and J ends, which lost 4 bases and 6 bases, there was a span of 13 bases. Cohort allocation depended upon clinical history that participants reported. Using immunoSEQ multiplex PCR, the repertoire was profiled, and TCRdb retains in-frame clones only, with some absent. The sample shows around 200,000 clones, 75% to 90% of them seen only once. The genes are TRBV9 and TRBJ2-2, with a possible D match to TRBD2 (6 bases). This receptor was taken from a man aged 30 to 45 who had recovered from COVID-19. Sequencing used PBMCs or T cells enriched from blood (not recorded which). The CDR3 DNA reads as TGTGCCAGCAGCCCGACTAGTTCCCCCGGGGAGCTGTTTTTT. It yields the protein CASSPTSSPGELFF. Combining the CDR3 with reference TRBV9 and TRBJ2-2 gives the whole variable domain DSGVTQTPKHLITATGQRVTLRCSPRSGDLSVYWYQQSLDQGLQFLIQYYNGEERAKGNILERFSAQQFPDLHSELNLSSLELGDSALYFCASSPTSSPGELFFGEGSRLTVL.